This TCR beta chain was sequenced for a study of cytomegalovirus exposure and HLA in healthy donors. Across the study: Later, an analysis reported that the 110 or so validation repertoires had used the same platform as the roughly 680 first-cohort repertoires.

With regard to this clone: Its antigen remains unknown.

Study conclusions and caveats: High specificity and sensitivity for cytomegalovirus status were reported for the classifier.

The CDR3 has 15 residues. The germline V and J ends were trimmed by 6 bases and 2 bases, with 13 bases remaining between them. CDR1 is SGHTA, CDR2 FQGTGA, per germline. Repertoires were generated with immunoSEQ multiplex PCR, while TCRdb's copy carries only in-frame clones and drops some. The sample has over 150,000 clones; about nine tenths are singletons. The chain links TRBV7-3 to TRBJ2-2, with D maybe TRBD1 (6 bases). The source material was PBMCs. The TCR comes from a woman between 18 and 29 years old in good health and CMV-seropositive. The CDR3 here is CASSSTGPNTGELFF. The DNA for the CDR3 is TGTGCCAGCAGTAGTACAGGGCCAAACACCGGGGAGCTGTTTTTT.